Below, one T cell receptor beta chain is given with its context. There are a few counts of this clone. What antigen it recognizes has not been identified. No base qualities exist here, and no much larger clone lies one base off it. All of the isolated RNA was reverse transcribed with the High Capacity cDNA Reverse Transcription Kit, so expressed TCRB transcripts were sequenced. Deep immunoSEQ sequencing was performed on naive, central memory and regulatory T cell samples, with an average of around 3.5 million total reads per sample. Sorted cells were lysed in RLT buffer and RNA was extracted with DNase-treated RNeasy Micro or Mini kits, depending on cell number. Each cell subset was processed separately to prevent cross-contamination, with patient and healthy donor samples processed together. TCRB sequences were amplified from cDNA with the immunoSEQ multiplex PCR, producing 87-bp fragments spanning the CDR3 region. The amplicons were sequenced using the Illumina HiSeq platform. As for the authors' bioinformatics: Synthetic template baselines were used to correct PCR bias computationally, reads within Hamming distance 2 were collapsed together, and singletons that could not be merged were discarded. Reads were aligned against IMGT so that V, D and J genes, CDR3 length and insertions or deletions at six rearrangement sites could be assigned. Within each subset, clonotype counts were normalized to sorted cell number, after which true diversity and Gini coefficients were computed with the tcR R package. The overlap coefficient, calculated on TCRB nucleotide sequences, was used to quantify repertoire sharing. The table was pulled from immuneACCESS by TCRdb, which kept in-frame rearrangements only. Such tables lose some clones; where checked, under half of the loss comes from unresolved V genes, and the rest has no known cause. The V and J calls and clone size come from that table; D and trimming were worked out from the DNA. The sample records some 350,000 clones, around 9.6% of which are singletons. About 0.6% of the sample belongs to the ten largest clones.

The data originate from a study of beta chain features in type 1 diabetes (dated by TCRdb to 2017 to 2018). Regarding the research as a whole: Patients and healthy donors did not differ in mean age, gender distribution, total cell number or subset yield. Regulatory and stem cell-like memory subsets were obtained from only 8 patients and about 8 healthy donors, while naive and central memory subsets were obtained from all 30 or so donors. A total of roughly 99 million sorted cells were examined across all samples, and the number of cells per subset was strongly correlated with RNA yield. The study compared the TCRB repertoires of sorted circulating CD4+ T cell subsets in recently diagnosed type 1 diabetes patients with those in matched healthy donors.

Each donor gave one peripheral blood draw, averaging roughly 0.11 L, which was collected into heparinised tubes. A BD FACSAria II and a panel including CD45RO, CCR7, CD25, CD127, CD95 and CD27 were used to sort naive, central memory, regulatory and stem cell-like memory CD4+ T cells. Purity was above 95% for every sorted population. Right away, PBMCs were isolated by Lymphoprep density gradient centrifugation and were stained directly, with no culture step. So that batch effects would be minimized, each experiment stained and sorted samples in pairs, pairing one healthy donor with one patient. Overall study results and their limits: Sequencing cDNA rather than genomic DNA could over-represent highly expressing activated cells, although activation and CD3 levels did not differ between groups. PCR might favor shorter templates, but patient and control samples were amplified and corrected together, so any skew would affect both groups equally. The naive, central memory and regulatory TCRB repertoires appeared to resemble one another more closely among patients than among healthy donors. HLA sub-analyses involved small numbers of individuals, so any influence of HLA type on TCRB rearrangement remained unresolved. At VDJ recombination sites, type 1 diabetes patients had fewer insertions and more deleted nucleotides, which implies abnormalities in thymic rearrangement. Type 1 diabetes patients showed a moderate but significant shortening of TCRB CDR3 length in all four CD4+ subsets.

At the junction V is shortened by 1 base and J by 6 bases; bases outside the gene matches: 10. The cysteine opens and the phenylalanine closes a CDR3 of 15 amino acids. Only the CDR3 portion is preserved as DNA: 45 bases, with reading frame beginning at the first base. CDR1 SGHTS and CDR2 YDEGEE were looked up in the germline V gene. The sequence was collected from a man aged 25 to 40 with type 1 diabetes. The chain is made from TRBV5-8 and TRBJ2-7; 7 bases in the junction line up with TRBD2. Specimen: central memory CD4+ T cells from blood. CDR3 region: CASSLLGEGSGEQYF. DNA sequence: TGTGCCAGCAGCTTGCTGGGGGAGGGGTCTGGCGAGCAGTACTTC.